These 10 T cell receptor beta chains were sequenced from one sample in a study of post-analysis software for immune sequencing data. General study findings and limits: The five TRBV segments detected at higher frequency in patients than in controls included TRBV5-6, TRBV5-1 and TRBV20-1.

cDNA libraries of TCR beta carried unique molecular identifiers. TCRdb reprocessed the PCR reads via MiXCR and lists one record per CDR3 protein. The repertoire holds more than 500,000 distinct CDR3 sequences, with 34% as singletons. The antigens these receptors bind are not known. Sequencing input: blood. The source is a girl under 18 with multiple sclerosis.

This clonotype was observed a single time. An end of the junction does not agree with germline; a read error may underlie this. The CDR3 nucleotides read TGTGTCAGCAGCTTCCGACCGGGACCCTACGAGCAGTACTTC. Its protein is CVSSFRPGPYEQYF. The chain carries TRBV3-1 and TRBJ2-7; tentatively, D is TRBD1 or TRBD2 (5 bases each). Germline loops: CDR1 LGHDT, CDR2 YNNKEL (reference sequence). The CDR3 totals 14 residues.

About this clonotype: One end of the junction does not line up with germline, which may come from a read error. V is TRBV2 and J is TRBJ2-1; 13 nucleotides align to TRBD2. Germline loops: CDR1 SNHLY, CDR2 FYNNEI. The length of the CDR3 is 17 residues. CDR3: CASSKAPRTSGGSEQFF. The CDR3, as DNA: TGTGCCAGCAGTAAAGCCCCAAGGACTAGCGGGGGAAGTGAGCAGTTCTTC.

In this sample, this clonotype turned up a few times. The genes are TRBV6-1 and TRBJ2-7; TRBD1 is a possible D gene (6 bases). This CDR3 spans 13 amino acids. V gave up 11 bases and J gave up 6 bases, with 20 bases separating them. Germline CDR1 is MNHNS and CDR2 is SASEGT. CDR3: CAAQNRVGGEQYF. In DNA form, the CDR3 reads TGTGCCGCACAAAACAGGGTCGGAGGCGAGCAGTACTTC.

Regarding this clonotype: Just one base apart from a much larger clone, this may be a read error. The V and J genes are TRBV10-3 and TRBJ1-6; maybe TRBD1 (5 bases). The CDR3 spans 16 residues. Germline lookup yields CDR1 ENHRY and CDR2 SYGVKD. DNA of the CDR3: TGTACCATCAGTGACCGGGGGATCTCCTATAATTCACCCCTCCACTTT. The encoded protein is CTISDRGISYNSPLHF.

The rearrangement joins TRBV4-1 to TRBJ1-2; no reliable D call. This CDR3 spans 12 amino acids. V shed 2 bases and J shed 3 bases, with 4 bases lying between them. Germline V lookup: CDR1 MGHRA, CDR2 YSYEKL. CDR3 amino acids: CASSQTDYGYTF. CDR3 nucleotides: TGCGCCAGCAGCCAAACGGACTATGGCTACACCTTC.

This clonotype was observed a few times. This rearrangement joins TRBV9 to TRBJ1-5; perhaps TRBD1 as D (5 bases). Trimming shortened V by 2 bases and J by 3 bases, and 12 bases separated the two germline ends. The CDR3 length is 15 residues. Germline V gives CDR1 SGDLS, CDR2 YYNGEE. Here the CDR3 DNA reads TGTGCCAGCAGCGTCGGAGGGGACGCCAATCAGCCCCAGCATTTT. Protein product: CASSVGGDANQPQHF. Looking up the rest from reference TRBV9 and TRBJ1-5 gives the full variable domain: DSGVTQTPKHLITATGQRVTLRCSPRSGDLSVYWYQQSLDQGLQFLIQYYNGEERAKGNILERFSAQQFPDLHSELNLSSLELGDSALYFCASSVGGDANQPQHFGDGTRLSIL.

This chain connects TRBV7-2 to TRBJ1-1; D gene ambiguous. This CDR3 is built from 15 residues. The germline V gene encodes CDR1 SGHTA and CDR2 FQGNSA. Trimming left V 0 bases short and J 2 bases short, with 10 bases between. CDR3 sequence reads: CASSLARTPNTEAFF. The CDR3 region has the DNA TGTGCCAGCAGCTTAGCTAGGACTCCTAACACTGAAGCTTTCTTT.

This clonotype was observed a single time. The chain recombines TRBV5-1 with TRBJ2-5; D assignment may be TRBD1 or TRBD2 (5 bases each). V shed 0 bases and J shed 3 bases, with 12 bases lying between them. The CDR3 is 15 residues long. Germline CDR1 SGHRS, CDR2 YFSETQ. In DNA form, the CDR3 reads TGCGCCAGCAGCTTGGACCCGGGACGAAAAGAGACCCAGTACTTC. Its translation is CASSLDPGRKETQYF.

J is TRBJ1-1 and V is TRBV5-1; no clear D. Looked up from germline, CDR1 is SGHRS and CDR2 is YFSETQ. The V end lost 3 bases, the J end lost 0 bases, and 9 bases lay between the germline ends. This CDR3 comprises 14 residues. CDR3 DNA sequence: TGCGCCAGCAGCTACCGGGCCATGAACACTGAAGCTTTCTTT. Translation gives CASSYRAMNTEAFF. Based on the CDR3 plus reference TRBV5-1 and TRBJ1-1, the full variable domain is KAGVTQTPRYLIKTRGQQVTLSCSPISGHRSVSWYQQTPGQGLQFLFEYFSETQRNKGNFPGRFSGRQFSNSRSEMNVSTLELGDSALYLCASSYRAMNTEAFFGQGTRLTVV.

Only a few counts were recorded for this clonotype. This sequence joins TRBV7-9 and TRBJ2-3; 11 bases match TRBD2. The germline V gene has CDR1 SEHNR and CDR2 FQNEAQ (reference sequence). Unmatched junction bases numbered 5, after V lost 3 bases and J lost 0 bases. CDR3 size: 17 residues. The CDR3 here is CASSFLAGGASTDTQYF. Here the CDR3 DNA reads TGTGCCAGCAGCTTCCTAGCGGGGGGTGCTAGCACAGATACGCAGTATTTT. Filled out from reference TRBV7-9 and TRBJ2-3, the complete variable domain reads DTGVSQNPRHKITKRGQNVTFRCDPISEHNRLYWYRQTLGQGPEFLTYFQNEAQLEKSRLLSDRFSAERPKGSFSTLEIQRTEQGDSAMYLCASSFLAGGASTDTQYFGPGTRLTVL.